This T cell receptor (beta chain) was captured in a study of cytomegalovirus exposure and HLA in healthy donors. Use of 60 Vbeta and 13 Jbeta primers characterized the PCR. This table comes from immunoSEQ multiplex PCR, and its TCRdb copy is limited to in-frame clones, with some not included. The sample carries 150,000 to 200,000 clones, over 65% recorded once. V was trimmed by 6 bases and J by 1 base, leaving 6 bases between them. Germline lookup yields CDR1 MGHDK and CDR2 SYGVNS. The CDR3 sequence is 12 residues long. Findings of the study overall: Most TCR sequences showed up rarely, but some public TCRs showed up in many donors.

Comment on this clone: Antigen specificity is unknown.

The material sequenced was PBMCs. The rearrangement links TRBV25-1 to TRBJ1-1; possibly TRBD1 for D (6 bases). This clonotype was sampled from a woman aged 40 to 50 in good health and CMV-seronegative. The CDR3 spells CASRQGNTEAFF. For the CDR3, the DNA is TGTGCCAGCAGACAGGGGAACACTGAAGCTTTCTTT.